The sequence of this T cell receptor beta chain was determined in a study of T cell responses to AZD1222 COVID-19 vaccine (dated by TCRdb to about 2021). Regarding the research as a whole: A total of around 240 trial participants underwent TCR sequencing, of whom 200 to 220 received two doses of AZD1222 and around 25 received two doses of the MenACWY control vaccine. Trial participants were enrolled into age subgroups of 18-55, 56-69 and 70-plus years, which contained 148, 28 and 57 TCR-sequenced participants, respectively. What the study reported, not specific to this receptor: Participants were mostly white British, with more females than males. The authors suggested clonal diversity may have been underestimated. After two AZD1222 doses, spike-specific TCR breadth and depth were significantly higher than at day 0 and than in MenACWY recipients. Reportedly, close to half of the unique spike-specific TCRs recognized epitopes lying outside the regions that are mutated in the B.1.351 and B.1.1.7 variants. The 56-69-year group was small, and its depth increase did not reach significance, likely because of low power. Conclusions about previously exposed vaccinees are limited, since just a handful of AZD1222 recipients were seropositive for SARS-CoV-2 at baseline. Vaccine-associated CD4 TCRs spanned the whole spike protein, with dominant responses in regions 160-218 and 743-854. Because no day 14 peak-response samples were available, repertoires were characterized only after the peak T cell response.

This clone has a handful of counts. The antigen this receptor binds is unknown. Per-base qualities were not stored, and no clone one base away is much larger. The time point label of this sample denotes: about 28 days (+/-7) after the second vaccine dose. AZD1222 recipients whose second dose came at about 4 weeks and those whose second dose came at about 12 weeks were combined into one group, since spike-specific TCR depth and breadth did not differ between the two schedules. Vaccinee samples came from UK trials COV001 and COV002, including a single-blind randomized controlled phase 2/3 trial of AZD1222 (ChAdOx1 nCoV-19) in healthy adults. For TCRbeta chain sequencing, PBMC samples were collected from trial participants at day 0 and at day 28 after the second dose. The CDR3 regions of human TCRbeta chains were subjected to immunosequencing. The original methods were these. Repertoire TCRs were checked for matches against a reference library of SARS-CoV-2-specific TCRs that had been generated using the MIRA antigen-specificity platform. Breadth meant the fraction of unique TCRs that were SARS-CoV-2-associated, whereas depth meant the fraction of total T cells that were SARS-CoV-2-associated. Using the MIRA data, each spike-specific TCR was mapped to the spike region that the TCR reacts to and placed in a CD4 or CD8 class. Log10-transformed breadth and depth values were compared by one-way ANOVA with Sidak's multiple comparisons tests. The source is immuneACCESS, and TCRdb retained only in-frame sequences with V and J called. Part of the clones is not carried over; for the studies checked, unresolved V genes explain less than half of this, and the remainder is unexplained. The D gene and trimming were derived from the DNA, and the V and J assignments and clone size from that table. The sample table contains some 110,000 clones; only one count was recorded for roughly 91% of them. The top ten constitute 6% to 8% of the sample.

This TCR derives from an adult who received the AZD1222 COVID-19 vaccine. Sequencing used peripheral blood, obtained 28 days after the second AZD1222 dose.

The CDR3 region reads CASSELDREVNQPQHF. The nucleotide sequence is TGTGCCAGCAGTGAATTGGACAGGGAGGTCAATCAGCCCCAGCATTTT. The rearranged chain carries TRBV2 and TRBJ1-5, with 8 bases matching TRBD1. The CDR3 contains 16 residues, cysteine and phenylalanine counted. The sequence is cut down to CDR3 DNA, 48 bases in frame from base 1. From V the trimming removes 2 bases and from J it removes 3 bases, while the gene matches leave 6 bases of the junction unaccounted for. As encoded in the germline V gene, CDR1 is SNHLY while CDR2 is FYNNEI.